The 15 T cell receptor beta chains below all came from one sample that was sequenced in a study of human T cells and chemical hapten exposure. TCRdb re-called the RACE reads through MiXCR, storing one row per CDR3 protein. The table has fewer than 150,000 distinct CDR3 sequences, 12% seen once. This sample's time point: patch test 2, 6 weeks after DPC sensitization. Noted treatment: therapeutic diphenylcyclopropenone sensitization with weekly scalp DPC. The source material was whole blood, sampled in connection with sensitization to the hapten diphenylcyclopropenone (DPC). Receptors originate from a woman in her forties or fifties with alopecia areata. Some clones in this sample may be carry-over from other donors' samples.

This clonotype was picked up many times. V gene TRBV7-9 combines with J gene TRBJ1-4; TRBD1 is a possible D gene (5 bases). This CDR3 contains 12 residues. V lost 4 bases, J lost 8 bases, and 8 bases lay in between. CDR1 is SEHNR, CDR2 FQNEAQ, per germline (reference sequence). For the CDR3, the DNA is TGTGCCAGCAGCTCGAGGGGCGAAAAACTGTTTTTT. The encoded protein is CASSSRGEKLFF. Full variable domain (missing parts from reference TRBV7-9 and TRBJ1-4): DTGVSQNPRHKITKRGQNVTFRCDPISEHNRLYWYRQTLGQGPEFLTYFQNEAQLEKSRLLSDRFSAERPKGSFSTLEIQRTEQGDSAMYLCASSSRGEKLFFGSGTQLSVL.

There are many counts of this clonotype. The chain uses TRBV5-4 and TRBJ2-1; TRBD2 matches at 10 bases. V lost 1 base to trimming and J lost 3 bases; unmatched junction nucleotides: 10. CDR3 length equals 18 residues. CDR1 SGHNT and CDR2 YYREEE come from the germline V gene (reference sequence). The CDR3 nucleotides read TGTGCCAGCAGCTTGCCGGCTAGCGGGAGAACCGGCTACAATGAGCAGTTCTTC. It codes for CASSLPASGRTGYNEQFF.

The V gene is TRBV29-1, the J gene TRBJ2-7; D might be TRBD2 (6 bases). V dropped 8 bases and J dropped 3 bases, with 14 bases sitting between them. The length of the CDR3 is 12 residues. The V gene's germline CDR1 is SQVTM and CDR2 ANQGSEA. For the CDR3, the DNA is TGCAGCATTGGGGGGACCAACTACGAGCAGTACTTC. Amino acid sequence: CSIGGTNYEQYF.

This clonotype occurred many times. The chain is built from TRBV11-2 and TRBJ2-1; tentatively, D is TRBD1 or TRBD2 (5 bases each). V lost 2 bases and J 3 bases, leaving 11 bases between the germline ends. Germline assignment: CDR1 SGHAT and CDR2 FQNNGV. This CDR3 has 15 amino acids. CDR3 residues: CASSLSGTLYNEQFF. CDR3 in DNA: TGTGCCAGCAGCTTATCCGGGACCCTCTACAATGAGCAGTTCTTC.

The rearrangement links TRBV12-3 or TRBV12-4 to TRBJ2-7; 12 bases align to TRBD2. Trimming took 5 bases from V and 2 from J; bases not matched to a gene: 13. The CDR3 spans 18 residues. CDR3: CASSRTSGTLPTPYEQYF. The DNA for the CDR3 is TGTGCCAGCAGTCGGACTAGCGGGACGCTCCCCACCCCCTACGAGCAGTACTTC.

This clonotype has a count of ten or more. The V call is TRBV7-9, the J call TRBJ2-7; D is undetermined. CDR3 size: 13 residues. Trimming pared 2 bases from V and 3 bases from J, leaving 8 bases between. Germline-derived CDR1 and CDR2 are SEHNR and FQNEAQ (reference sequence). The CDR3: CASSLSRYYEQYF. CDR3 DNA sequence: TGTGCCAGCAGCTTAAGTCGGTACTACGAGCAGTACTTC.

The J gene is TRBJ2-7, the V gene TRBV28; D remains unclear. The CDR3 contains 13 residues. The germline CDR1 and CDR2 sequences are MDHEN and SYDVKM. The V end was cut by 4 bases, the J end by 5 bases, with 12 bases between. The CDR3 is CASSSGPTDEQYF. CDR3 nucleotide sequence: TGTGCCAGCAGTTCCGGACCCACGGACGAGCAGTACTTC.

This clonotype was observed at least ten times. This chain joins TRBV12-5 and TRBJ2-7; 7 bases are a match to TRBD1. With V trimmed by 3 bases and J by 3 bases, 2 bases remained unmatched. This CDR3 spans 13 amino acids. Germline V CDR1 and CDR2: LGHNT, FRNRAP. The CDR3 DNA sequence: TGTGCTAGTGGTTTACAGGGGTTCTACGAGCAGTACTTC. Translated: CASGLQGFYEQYF.

This clonotype was counted a few times. The V gene is TRBV3-1, the J gene TRBJ2-1, with a tentative D call TRBD2 (6 bases). The germline gives CDR1 LGHDT, CDR2 YNNKEL (reference sequence). The germline V and J ends were trimmed by 5 bases and 9 bases, with 8 bases remaining between them. The CDR3 runs 11 residues. In nucleotides, the CDR3 is TGTGCCAGCAGCGGGGGGACTGAGCAGTTCTTC. Its translation is CASSGGTEQFF.

The chain is built from TRBV5-5 and TRBJ2-7; D possibly uses TRBD1 or TRBD2 (6 bases each). CDR1 is SGHKS, CDR2 YYEKEE, per germline (reference sequence). CDR3 length equals 16 residues. V was cut by 6 bases and J by 2 bases, with 21 bases left in between. This CDR3 is CASNPGGGGPPYEQYF. As DNA, the CDR3 is TGTGCCAGCAACCCGGGCGGTGGGGGGCCCCCCTACGAGCAGTACTTC.

This chain connects TRBV29-1 to TRBJ1-3; the D is unclear. V was pared by 4 bases and J by 2 bases, with 12 bases between. From germline, CDR1 is SQVTM and CDR2 ANQGSEA. The CDR3 has 14 residues. The CDR3 nucleotides are TGCAGCGTTGCAGGTCCCCCGCCTGGAAACACCATATATTTT. Amino acid sequence: CSVAGPPPGNTIYF.

This clonotype occurred many times. This chain uses TRBV3-1 with TRBJ1-6; possibly TRBD1 for D (6 bases). CDR3 length equals 15 residues. CDR1 and CDR2 (germline): LGHDT, YNNKEL (reference sequence). The germline V and J ends were trimmed by 5 bases and 3 bases, with 11 bases remaining between them. CDR3 DNA sequence: TGTGCCAGCAGCTCCGGACAGCTCTATAATTCACCCCTCCACTTT. Its protein is CASSSGQLYNSPLHF.

The chain is built from TRBV4-1 and TRBJ1-2, with D hard to call. Germline values: CDR1 MGHRA, CDR2 YSYEKL. V gave up 0 bases and J gave up 8 bases, with 7 bases separating them. This CDR3 region has 12 residues. The CDR3 protein is CASSQDLRGYTF. The CDR3 DNA follows: TGCGCCAGCAGCCAAGATCTCAGAGGCTACACCTTC.

J is TRBJ2-2 and V is TRBV7-6, with D possibly being TRBD2 (6 bases). CDR3 length: 15 residues. V was shortened by 7 bases and J by 4 bases, with 16 bases between the two germline ends. Per germline, CDR1 SGHVS and CDR2 FNYEAQ. CDR3: CASTPGSGVTGELFF. The CDR3 DNA follows: TGTGCCAGCACCCCCGGGTCGGGAGTCACCGGGGAGCTGTTTTTT.

This sequence joins TRBV20-1 and TRBJ2-1; D is perhaps TRBD1 or TRBD2 (5 bases each). The V and J ends lost 5 bases and 3 bases respectively, with 14 bases between them. The CDR3 is 14 residues long. Germline-derived CDR1 and CDR2 are DFQATT and SNEGSKA (reference sequence). CDR3 loop: CSAPGTPGYNEQFF. The DNA of the CDR3 is TGCAGTGCTCCCGGGACGCCCGGCTACAATGAGCAGTTCTTC.